The 31 T cell receptor beta chains below come from one sample, sequenced in a study of blood T cell repertoires in COVID-19. Libraries were prepared by immunoSEQ multiplex PCR; TCRdb keeps only in-frame clonotypes and omits some of them. The sample carries a few hundred thousand clones, 90% recorded once. The sample comprised PBMCs or T cells enriched from blood (not recorded which). The receptors here all came from a man aged 25 to 40 who had been exposed to COVID-19.

The chain links TRBV10-3 to TRBJ1-1; D may be TRBD1 (5 bases). CDR3 length: 15 amino acids. CDR1 is ENHRY, CDR2 SYGVKD, per germline. Trimming stripped 3 bases from V and 13 bases from J, with 24 bases between. CDR3 residues: CAISDNEQEPMTGFF. CDR3 nucleotides: TGTGCCATCAGTGACAACGAACAGGAGCCAATGACCGGTTTCTTT.

The rearrangement joins TRBV12-3 or TRBV12-4 to TRBJ2-2; D is unresolved. The ends were cut back, 8 bases at V and 4 bases at J, with 11 bases in the middle. This CDR3 comprises 13 residues. Here the CDR3 reads CASARVSTGELFF. CDR3 DNA: TGTGCCAGCGCACGGGTCAGCACCGGGGAGCTGTTTTTT.

This chain joins TRBV7-8 and TRBJ1-3, with a tentative D call TRBD1 (5 bases). CDR1 is SGHVS, CDR2 FQNEAQ, per germline. The CDR3 is 14 amino acids. V was pared by 6 bases and J by 0 bases, with 9 bases between. The CDR3 loop reads CASRFRDSGNTIYF. For the CDR3, the DNA is TGTGCCAGCAGATTCAGGGACTCTGGAAACACCATATATTTT.

The chain links TRBV5-5 to TRBJ2-2; no clear D gene. The CDR3 runs to 14 residues. Germline V CDR1 and CDR2: SGHKS, YYEKEE (reference sequence). Trimming removed 0 bases from V and 6 bases from J, with 9 bases in between. The CDR3 reads CASSLVSSSGELFF. The CDR3 DNA reads TGTGCCAGCAGCTTGGTCTCCAGTTCCGGGGAGCTGTTTTTT. The entire variable domain, with the rest obtained from reference TRBV5-5 and TRBJ2-2, is as follows: DAGVTQSPTHLIKTRGQQVTLRCSPISGHKSVSWYQQVLGQGPQFIFQYYEKEERGRGNFPDRFSARQFPNYSSELNVNALLLGDSALYLCASSLVSSSGELFFGEGSRLTVL.

CDR3 residues: CASSVDGLTNQPQHF. CDR3 DNA: TGTGCCAGCAGCGTAGATGGACTGACCAATCAGCCCCAGCATTTT. The chain joins TRBV9 to TRBJ1-5; no reliable D call. Germline V lookup: CDR1 SGDLS, CDR2 YYNGEE. Trimming took 0 bases from V and 3 from J, leaving 10 bases between them. There are 15 residues in the CDR3.

The rearrangement links TRBV12-5 to TRBJ1-6, with TRBD1 matching 9 bases. Germline V CDR1 and CDR2: LGHNT, FRNRAP. The CDR3 extends over 14 amino acids. V lost 4 bases, J lost 9 bases, and 4 bases stayed unmatched. In DNA, the CDR3 is TGTGCTAGTGGTTGGGGGACAGGGTTTTCACCCCTCCACTTT. Translating it yields CASGWGTGFSPLHF.

This chain links TRBV11-2 with TRBJ2-7, with TRBD1 matching over 9 bases. CDR1 is SGHAT and CDR2 is FQNNGV in the germline V gene. V was clipped by 2 bases and J by 3 bases; unmatched bases: 5. The CDR3 extends over 15 amino acids. The CDR3 loop reads CASSLTGGQSYEQYF. CDR3 nucleotides: TGTGCCAGCAGCTTAACAGGGGGCCAAAGCTACGAGCAGTACTTC.

This sequence joins TRBV6-2 or TRBV6-3 and TRBJ1-2, with 9 bases matching TRBD1. The J segment lost 4 bases and the V segment lost 0 bases, leaving 3 bases of the junction unmatched. The CDR3 runs 15 residues. The germline gives CDR1 MNHEY, CDR2 SVGEGT. The CDR3 coding sequence is TGTGCCAGCAGTTACTCGGGACAGGGCGTCTATGGCTACACCTTC. It yields the protein CASSYSGQGVYGYTF.

V gene TRBV18 combines with J gene TRBJ1-6; 11 positions match TRBD1. CDR1 and CDR2 from the germline V gene are KGHSH and LQKENI. The CDR3 runs to 15 residues. The V and J ends lost 4 bases and 6 bases, in that order; junction bases with no gene match: 2. CDR3 in amino acids: CASSLGTGGNSPLHF. The CDR3 region has the DNA TGTGCCAGCTCACTTGGGACAGGGGGTAATTCACCCCTCCACTTT.

The J gene is TRBJ1-2, the V gene TRBV5-4, with TRBD1 as a possible D gene (6 bases). V was cut by 4 bases and J by 4 bases, with 17 bases left in between. The germline gives CDR1 SGHNT, CDR2 YYREEE (reference sequence). The length of the CDR3 is 15 residues. In DNA, the CDR3 is TGTGCCAGCAGCCCAGGGGAAAGGGGTGGCTATGGCTACACCTTC. Its translation is CASSPGERGGYGYTF.

The chain recombines TRBV9 with TRBJ2-2; possible D gene TRBD1, 6 bases. Germline CDR1 and CDR2: SGDLS and YYNGEE. V dropped 1 base and J dropped 5 bases, with 15 bases sitting between them. The CDR3 has 16 amino acids. CDR3 DNA: TGTGCCAGCAGCGTAACAGGGTGGTCGAGAACCGGGGAGCTGTTTTTT. Residues: CASSVTGWSRTGELFF.

V is TRBV7-3 and J is TRBJ1-2, with a possible D match to TRBD1 (5 bases). This CDR3 has 14 residues. Germline V gene data show CDR1 as SGHTA and CDR2 as FQGTGA. Trimming removed 7 bases at V and 2 bases at J, with 14 bases between. The CDR3 DNA sequence: TGTGCCAGCACCCCCGACAGCCGCAACTATGGCTACACCTTC. This encodes CASTPDSRNYGYTF.

CDR3 protein: CASSLAPTLDTVGGTGAGKLFF. The CDR3 nucleotides read TGTGCCAGCAGCTTAGCCCCGACGCTAGATACTGTAGGTGGGACAGGGGCAGGGAAACTGTTTTTT. The V gene is TRBV7-2, the J gene TRBJ1-4, with 10 bases aligning to TRBD1. Germline trimming cut 0 bases from V and 11 bases from J; bases unmatched to any gene: 27. CDR1 is SGHTA and CDR2 is FQGNSA in the germline V gene. The CDR3 spans 22 residues.

The gene calls are TRBV30 and TRBJ2-7, with D tentatively TRBD1 (6 bases). CDR3 length: 12 residues. The germline V and J ends were trimmed by 2 bases and 3 bases, with 8 bases remaining between them. From germline, CDR1 is GTSNPN and CDR2 SVGIG (reference sequence). In DNA form, the CDR3 reads TGTGCCTGGAGTCAACAGGGCTACGAGCAGTACTTC. The encoded protein is CAWSQQGYEQYF.

The chain is built from TRBV6-5 and TRBJ1-6; D perhaps matches TRBD1 (5 bases). Trimming removed 6 bases from V and 2 bases from J, with 11 bases in between. Germline V gene data show CDR1 as MNHEY and CDR2 as SVGAGI. The CDR3 totals 15 residues. This CDR3 is CASRPGTAYNSPLHF. The CDR3 region has the DNA TGTGCCAGCAGGCCAGGGACTGCCTATAATTCACCCCTCCACTTT.

V and J are TRBV4-2 and TRBJ1-2; TRBD1 matches 7 bases. The J segment lost 4 bases and the V segment lost 2 bases, leaving 7 bases of the junction unmatched. The CDR3 has 15 residues. CDR1 and CDR2 from the germline V gene are LGHNA and YNFKEQ. CDR3 sequence (DNA): TGTGCCAGCAGCCAATACAGGGGTTCCCTCTATGGCTACACCTTC. It yields the protein CASSQYRGSLYGYTF.

This chain links TRBV28 with TRBJ2-7; possibly TRBD1 for D (5 bases). Germline CDR1 MDHEN, CDR2 SYDVKM. The CDR3 consists of 14 residues. V was pared by 10 bases and J by 5 bases, with 21 bases between. CDR3 loop: CATQPLRQSHEQYF. In DNA, the CDR3 is TGTGCCACGCAGCCCCTTCGACAGTCCCACGAGCAGTACTTC. The whole variable domain, filled in from reference TRBV28 and TRBJ2-7, reads DVKVTQSSRYLVKRTGEKVFLECVQDMDHENMFWYRQDPGLGLRLIYFSYDVKMKEKGDIPEGYSVSREKKERFSLILESASTNQTSMYLCATQPLRQSHEQYFGPGTRLTVT.

The gene calls are TRBV3-1 (or the pseudogene TRBV3-2) and TRBJ1-6, with unresolved D. Trimming took 0 bases from V and 10 from J, leaving 19 bases between them. The V gene's germline CDR1 is LGHDT and CDR2 YNNKEL (reference sequence). The CDR3 runs to 17 residues. CDR3 in amino acids: CASSQEGRMGRESPLHF. The CDR3, as DNA: TGTGCCAGCAGCCAAGAAGGGAGGATGGGAAGGGAATCACCCCTCCACTTT.

The chain joins TRBV19 to TRBJ2-7; possibly TRBD1 for D (5 bases). Trimming took off 5 bases at V and 0 bases at J, with 20 bases between the two ends. The germline V gene has CDR1 LNHDA and CDR2 SQIVND (reference sequence). This CDR3 spans 17 amino acids. CDR3 residues: CASSARGDRPSSYEQYF. The CDR3 bases are TGTGCCAGTAGTGCTAGGGGTGACAGACCAAGCTCCTACGAGCAGTACTTC.

The rearrangement links TRBV6-5 to TRBJ1-5, with D possibly TRBD1 on 5 matching bases. V lost 6 bases, J lost 4 bases, and 10 bases lay in between. The CDR3 runs to 13 residues. The germline V gene encodes CDR1 MNHEY and CDR2 SVGAGI. In DNA, the CDR3 is TGTGCCAGCAGCAGCGACAGAAATCAGCCCCAGCATTTT. Translating gives CASSSDRNQPQHF.

The V call is TRBV15, the J call TRBJ2-1; 9 bases are shared with TRBD1. The germline V gene has CDR1 LNHNV and CDR2 YYDKDF (reference sequence). This CDR3 comprises 15 residues. V shed 5 bases and J 8 bases; nucleotides not matched to a gene: 10. In DNA, the CDR3 is TGTGCCACCAGCCCCCGGACAGGGGCCAGGGATGAGCAGTTCTTC. Encoded protein: CATSPRTGARDEQFF.

This sequence joins TRBV7-6 and TRBJ1-4; 7 bases agree with TRBD1. V lost 4 bases, J lost 5 bases, and 13 bases stayed unmatched. The CDR3 is 17 amino acids. The germline V gene encodes CDR1 SGHVS and CDR2 FNYEAQ. The CDR3: CASSSTPLTGTNEKLFF. CDR3 nucleotide sequence: TGTGCCAGCAGCTCGACGCCCCTGACAGGGACGAATGAAAAACTGTTTTTT.

This chain uses TRBV11-1 with TRBJ2-2, with D possibly TRBD1 on 6 matching bases. CDR3 length: 15 amino acids. V was shortened by 5 bases and J by 1 base, with 11 bases between the two germline ends. In germline, CDR1 is SGHAT, CDR2 FQDESV (reference sequence). CDR3 region: CASSIPTGNTGELFF. Here the CDR3 DNA reads TGTGCCAGCAGCATCCCGACAGGGAACACCGGGGAGCTGTTTTTT.

The chain uses TRBV7-9 and TRBJ1-2; D is undetermined. The CDR3 spans 13 residues. The V gene lost 7 bases and the J gene lost 6 bases, with 15 bases spanning the gap. CDR1 SEHNR and CDR2 FQNEAQ come from the germline V gene (reference sequence). Written as DNA, the CDR3 is TGTGCCAGCACAACCCGGAGAGGGAATGGCTACACCTTC. It codes for CASTTRRGNGYTF.

This chain's CDR3 is CASSEGQGLLYEQYF. CDR3 bases: TGTGCCAGTAGTGAGGGACAGGGCTTGTTATACGAGCAGTACTTC. V is TRBV19 and J is TRBJ2-7, with 9 nucleotides matching TRBD1. V lost 5 bases and J lost 4; bases outside the gene matches: 9. Germline V CDR1 and CDR2: LNHDA, SQIVND (reference sequence). The CDR3 runs to 15 residues.

The rearrangement joins TRBV14 to TRBJ2-2; D is possibly TRBD2 (5 bases). There are 17 residues in the CDR3. The V gene's germline CDR1 is SGHDN and CDR2 FVKESK. V lost 1 base and J 7 bases, leaving 19 bases between the germline ends. CDR3 sequence (DNA): TGTGCCAGCAGCCAAGGGATGTCTAGCTTTCAGGACGGGGAGCTGTTTTTT. The encoded protein is CASSQGMSSFQDGELFF.

The V call is TRBV5-1, the J call TRBJ2-3; the D gene is possibly TRBD1 (6 bases). CDR1 and CDR2 from the germline V gene are SGHRS and YFSETQ. V was trimmed by 3 bases and J by 2 bases, leaving 31 bases between them. The CDR3 runs to 21 residues. DNA of the CDR3: TGCGCCAGCAGCTCATCGGTTCTTAAATTCAACAGGGCATTTACCACAGATACGCAGTATTTT. Translation gives CASSSSVLKFNRAFTTDTQYF.

The gene calls are TRBV5-5 and TRBJ2-6; 10 bases match TRBD1. J gave up 8 bases and V 5 bases, and 22 bases lay outside the gene matches. The germline V gene has CDR1 SGHKS and CDR2 YYEKEE (reference sequence). The CDR3 runs to 20 residues. CDR3 amino acids: CASRFWGRDRGGRGTNVLTF. The CDR3 bases are TGTGCCAGCAGGTTTTGGGGGCGGGACAGGGGAGGGAGAGGCACCAACGTCCTGACTTTC.

The chain recombines TRBV7-9 with TRBJ2-5; 12 bases line up with TRBD2. Germline-derived CDR1 and CDR2 are SEHNR and FQNEAQ (reference sequence). The CDR3 is made up of 17 amino acids. Unmatched junction bases numbered 8, after V lost 3 bases and J lost 3 bases. The CDR3 DNA reads as TGTGCCAGCAGCTTCATCACACTAGCGGGGGGCGAAGAGACCCAGTACTTC. Its translation: CASSFITLAGGEETQYF.

The chain has TRBV5-1 and TRBJ2-4; 8 bases line up with TRBD2. The CDR3 extends over 16 amino acids. CDR1 SGHRS and CDR2 YFSETQ come from the germline V gene. The V segment lost 4 bases and the J segment 0 bases; nucleotides outside the gene matches: 6. This chain's CDR3 is CASSHTSGLAKNIQYF. The DNA for the CDR3 is TGCGCCAGCAGCCATACTAGCGGTTTAGCCAAAAACATTCAGTACTTC.

This CDR3 reads CASSYRIRGWNEKLFF. CDR3 nucleotide sequence: TGTGCCAGCAGTTACCGTATAAGGGGGTGGAATGAAAAACTGTTTTTT. The genes are TRBV6-6 and TRBJ1-4, with TRBD1 as a possible D gene (6 bases). Germline lookup yields CDR1 MNHNY and CDR2 SVGAGI (reference sequence). CDR3 length: 16 amino acids. The ends were cut back, 2 bases at V and 5 bases at J, with 15 bases in the middle.